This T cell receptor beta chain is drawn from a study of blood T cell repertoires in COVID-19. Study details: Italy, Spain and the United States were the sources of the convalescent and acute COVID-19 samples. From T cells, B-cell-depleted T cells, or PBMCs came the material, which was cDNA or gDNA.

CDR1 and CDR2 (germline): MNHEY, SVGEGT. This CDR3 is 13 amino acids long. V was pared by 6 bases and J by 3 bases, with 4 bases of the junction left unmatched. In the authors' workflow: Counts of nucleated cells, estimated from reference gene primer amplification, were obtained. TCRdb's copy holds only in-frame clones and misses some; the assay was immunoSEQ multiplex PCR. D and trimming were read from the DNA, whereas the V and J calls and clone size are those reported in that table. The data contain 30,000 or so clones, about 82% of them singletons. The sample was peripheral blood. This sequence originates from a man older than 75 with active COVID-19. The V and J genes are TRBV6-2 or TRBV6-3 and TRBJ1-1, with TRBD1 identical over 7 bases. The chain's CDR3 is CASSSDRDTEAFF. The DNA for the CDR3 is TGTGCCAGCAGCTCCGACAGGGACACTGAAGCTTTCTTT.